These 3 T cell receptor beta chains were all obtained from the same sample, sequenced in a study of T cell repertoires in ileal Crohn's disease. The protocol was immunoSEQ multiplex PCR, while the TCRdb copy is restricted to in-frame clones and leaves out a portion. The profile shows a few thousand clones, about 80% of them singletons. The specimen was ileal tissue. The source is an adult with Crohn's disease.

This clone came up a few times. The same CDR3 also results from other DNA sequences found in this sample. This sequence joins TRBV4-2 and TRBJ2-7, with TRBD1 matching over 7 bases. Per germline, CDR1 LGHNA and CDR2 YNFKEQ. The CDR3 consists of 15 residues. Losses at the gene ends were 0 bases for V and 3 bases for J; bases not matched to a gene: 5. CDR3 sequence (DNA): TGTGCCAGCAGCCAAGATCGGGACAGCTACTACGAGCAGTACTTC. Amino acid sequence: CASSQDRDSYYEQYF.

The rearrangement links TRBV2 to TRBJ2-3, with TRBD2 identical over 10 bases. Germline CDR1 and CDR2: SNHLY and FYNNEI. V lost 7 bases and J lost 0; bases outside the gene matches: 4. This CDR3 is built from 15 residues. The CDR3 reads CASITSGVSTDTQYF. The CDR3 bases are TGTGCCAGCATCACTAGCGGGGTTAGCACAGATACGCAGTATTTT.

This chain joins TRBV5-1 and TRBJ1-1, with D possibly TRBD1 on 5 matching bases. This CDR3 has 13 amino acids. V shed 4 bases and J shed 1 base, with 8 bases lying between them. Germline values: CDR1 SGHRS, CDR2 YFSETQ. CDR3 in DNA: TGCGCCAGCAGCCCAACAGGGAACACTGAAGCTTTCTTT. Residues: CASSPTGNTEAFF.